This is a list of T cell receptor beta chains from one sample in a study of blood T cells in healthy people across ages. Via MiXCR, TCRdb re-called the 5' RACE reads, giving one row per CDR3 protein. The sample has 650,000 to 800,000 distinct CDR3 sequences, approximately 44% seen once. The sequenced material came from blood. All receptors derive from a man in his sixties in good health. Both conserved end residues are part of each CDR3. Each record gives: D gene, V gene, J gene, clone size, CDR3 DNA, CDR3 protein. D genes are given only for firm matches. For some rows the clone size is stated as once, few or many, or as a class when expanded; others skip it.

D gene: TRBD1
V gene: TRBV9
J gene: TRBJ2-3
clone size: NA
CDR3 DNA: TGTGCCAGCAGCGTAGCCGGACAGGGAAATGTAGATACGCAGTATTTT
CDR3 protein: CASSVAGQGNVDTQYF

D gene: TRBD1
V gene: TRBV29-1
J gene: TRBJ1-1
clone size: NA
CDR3 DNA: TGCAGCGTTGAACAGGGGGGTTTGGACACTGAAGCTTTCTTT
CDR3 protein: CSVEQGGLDTEAFF

D gene: TRBD2
V gene: TRBV5-1
J gene: TRBJ2-3
clone size: NA
CDR3 DNA: TGCGCCAGCAGCTTGGCCGAGGGACTAGCGGGGGCAGATACGCAGTATTTT
CDR3 protein: CASSLAEGLAGADTQYF

D gene: TRBD2
V gene: TRBV28
J gene: TRBJ2-1
clone size: NA
CDR3 DNA: TGTGCCAGCAGTTCGACCCTTAGCGGGGGTCCCTACAATGAGCAGTTCTTC
CDR3 protein: CASSSTLSGGPYNEQFF

D gene: NA
V gene: TRBV11-2
J gene: TRBJ2-4
clone size: few
CDR3 DNA: TGTGCCAGCAGCTTAAAACATCGTATAGCCAAAAACATTCAGTACTTC
CDR3 protein: CASSLKHRIAKNIQYF

D gene: NA
V gene: TRBV29-1
J gene: TRBJ1-1
clone size: once
CDR3 DNA: TGCAGCGTTGTGCATGGAGGCTCCAACACTGAAGCTTTCTTT
CDR3 protein: CSVVHGGSNTEAFF

D gene: TRBD2
V gene: TRBV14
J gene: TRBJ2-1
clone size: few
CDR3 DNA: TGTGCCAGCAGCCAGGCTGCGTCTAGCGGAAACAATGAGCAGTTCTTC
CDR3 protein: CASSQAASSGNNEQFF

D gene: NA
V gene: TRBV20-1
J gene: TRBJ2-1
clone size: NA
CDR3 DNA: TGCAGTGCTTACCAGGGGAGGTACAATGAGCAGTTCTTC
CDR3 protein: CSAYQGRYNEQFF

D gene: TRBD2
V gene: TRBV7-2
J gene: TRBJ2-7
clone size: few
CDR3 DNA: TGTGCCAGCAGCTTAGTTGGATCCGCTAGCGGGGGGGCAGAAACCTACGAGCAGTACTTC
CDR3 protein: CASSLVGSASGGAETYEQYF

D gene: NA
V gene: TRBV27
J gene: TRBJ1-6
clone size: many
CDR3 DNA: TGTGCCAGCAGTTTTGACTCAAATTCACCCCTCCACTTT
CDR3 protein: CASSFDSNSPLHF

D gene: NA
V gene: TRBV9
J gene: TRBJ2-5
clone size: once
CDR3 DNA: TGTGCCAGCAGCGTATCCGAGGGGGGGCTGGAAGAGACCCAGTACTTC
CDR3 protein: CASSVSEGGLEETQYF

D gene: NA
V gene: TRBV27
J gene: TRBJ1-6
clone size: NA
CDR3 DNA: TGTGCCAGCAGTAAGGAGGGGTTGGGGAATTCACCCCTCCACTTT
CDR3 protein: CASSKEGLGNSPLHF

D gene: NA
V gene: TRBV5-1
J gene: TRBJ1-1
clone size: NA
CDR3 DNA: TGCGCCAGCAGCTTACGCCAGGGCTCCTCGACGGGTGAAGCTTTCTTT
CDR3 protein: CASSLRQGSSTGEAFF

D gene: NA
V gene: TRBV11-2
J gene: TRBJ2-1
clone size: NA
CDR3 DNA: TGTGCCAGCAGCGCCCGGGACTTCTACAATGAGCAGTTCTTC
CDR3 protein: CASSARDFYNEQFF

D gene: NA
V gene: TRBV4-1
J gene: TRBJ2-5
clone size: few
CDR3 DNA: TGCGCCAGCAGCCAAGGGGGCAGGGAGTTGGCAACCCAGTACTTC
CDR3 protein: CASSQGGRELATQYF

D gene: NA
V gene: TRBV7-2
J gene: TRBJ2-5
clone size: few
CDR3 DNA: TGTGCCAGCAGCTTAAGACGGGAAGAGACCCAGTACTTC
CDR3 protein: CASSLRREETQYF

D gene: TRBD1
V gene: TRBV7-2
J gene: TRBJ2-7
clone size: few
CDR3 DNA: TGTGCCAGCAGACCAGACAGGGCCTACTACGAGCAGTACTTC
CDR3 protein: CASRPDRAYYEQYF

D gene: NA
V gene: TRBV6-2/TRBV6-3
J gene: TRBJ2-4
clone size: few
CDR3 DNA: TGTGCCAGCAGTGACTACCTACGAGGGGCGGCCAAAAACATTCAGTACTTC
CDR3 protein: CASSDYLRGAAKNIQYF

D gene: NA
V gene: TRBV7-6
J gene: TRBJ2-5
clone size: many
CDR3 DNA: TGTGCCAGCAGCTCAGGCATGGAGACCCAGTACTTC
CDR3 protein: CASSSGMETQYF

D gene: NA
V gene: TRBV27
J gene: TRBJ2-7
clone size: NA
CDR3 DNA: TGTGCCAGCAGTTTTACAGGGCGGACCTACGAGCAGTACTTC
CDR3 protein: CASSFTGRTYEQYF

D gene: TRBD1
V gene: TRBV5-5
J gene: TRBJ2-4
clone size: NA
CDR3 DNA: TGTGCCAGCAGCTTTCAGGACAGGGGGTCCTACGAGCGGTACTTC
CDR3 protein: CASSFQDRGSYERYF

D gene: TRBD1
V gene: TRBV5-6
J gene: TRBJ2-1
clone size: NA
CDR3 DNA: TGTGCCAGCAGCTACCGGGACAGGGGGCCTTGGGAGCAGTTCTTC
CDR3 protein: CASSYRDRGPWEQFF

D gene: TRBD1
V gene: TRBV20-1
J gene: TRBJ1-2
clone size: NA
CDR3 DNA: TGCAGTGCTAGAACTGGGCAGGGGGCTGCTAACTATGGCTACACCTTC
CDR3 protein: CSARTGQGAANYGYTF

D gene: NA
V gene: TRBV3-1
J gene: TRBJ2-2
clone size: NA
CDR3 DNA: TGTGCCAGCAGCCAGACTAGGATGGAGCTGTTTTTT
CDR3 protein: CASSQTRMELFF

D gene: NA
V gene: TRBV7-2
J gene: TRBJ1-1
clone size: NA
CDR3 DNA: TGTGCCAGCAGCTTCGTGACTGAAGCTTTCTTT
CDR3 protein: CASSFVTEAFF

D gene: NA
V gene: TRBV5-1
J gene: TRBJ2-7
clone size: NA
CDR3 DNA: TGCGCCTCTCAACCGGGCCAGACCTCCTACGAGCAGTACTTC
CDR3 protein: CASQPGQTSYEQYF

D gene: TRBD1
V gene: TRBV20-1
J gene: TRBJ1-2
clone size: NA
CDR3 DNA: TGCAGTGCTTGGGACAGGGTTAGCTATGGCTACACCTTC
CDR3 protein: CSAWDRVSYGYTF

D gene: NA
V gene: TRBV9
J gene: TRBJ2-3
clone size: NA
CDR3 DNA: TGTGCCAGCAGCGCCCGCCCGAACCGCGATACGCAGTATTTT
CDR3 protein: CASSARPNRDTQYF

D gene: TRBD1
V gene: TRBV20-1
J gene: TRBJ1-1
clone size: NA
CDR3 DNA: TGCAGTGCTAGAGATCGACCCTCTTTGCGGGACAGGTCTCCTGAAGCTTTCTTT
CDR3 protein: CSARDRPSLRDRSPEAFF

D gene: NA
V gene: TRBV24-1
J gene: TRBJ2-2
clone size: NA
CDR3 DNA: TGTGCCACCAGTGAAGGGGGATTAGACACCGGGGAGCTGTTTTTT
CDR3 protein: CATSEGGLDTGELFF

D gene: TRBD1
V gene: TRBV12-3/TRBV12-4
J gene: TRBJ2-1
clone size: NA
CDR3 DNA: TGTGCCAGCAGCAGGACAGGGGTGGGCTACAATGAGCAGTTCTTC
CDR3 protein: CASSRTGVGYNEQFF

D gene: NA
V gene: TRBV3-1
J gene: TRBJ2-2
clone size: NA
CDR3 DNA: TGTGCCAGCAGCGAGACAGCTCGAGGCACCGAGGAGCTGTTTTTT
CDR3 protein: CASSETARGTEELFF

D gene: TRBD2
V gene: TRBV5-1
J gene: TRBJ2-7
clone size: few
CDR3 DNA: TGCGCCAGCAGCTTGGTGGTTGTAGCGGGGGGAAATTCCTACGAGCAGTACTTC
CDR3 protein: CASSLVVVAGGNSYEQYF

D gene: TRBD2
V gene: TRBV6-2/TRBV6-3
J gene: TRBJ2-7
clone size: NA
CDR3 DNA: TGTGCCAGCAGTTACCGAGCGGGGGGTTCGGACGAGCAGTACTTC
CDR3 protein: CASSYRAGGSDEQYF

D gene: NA
V gene: TRBV7-2
J gene: TRBJ2-7
clone size: NA
CDR3 DNA: TGTGCCAGCAGCTTATTTGACAGGTTCGACGAGCAGTACTTC
CDR3 protein: CASSLFDRFDEQYF

D gene: NA
V gene: TRBV24-1
J gene: TRBJ1-1
clone size: many
CDR3 DNA: TGTGCCACCAGTGATTTTGCCGGGATGAACACTGAAGCTTTCTTT
CDR3 protein: CATSDFAGMNTEAFF

D gene: NA
V gene: TRBV20-1
J gene: TRBJ2-4
clone size: NA
CDR3 DNA: TGCAGTTTGCGGTTCACTCCGACGGGCAAAAACATTCAGTACTTC
CDR3 protein: CSLRFTPTGKNIQYF

D gene: NA
V gene: TRBV7-2
J gene: TRBJ2-3
clone size: few
CDR3 DNA: TGTGCCAGCAGCTCGGACGCCGGGACAGATACGCAGTATTTT
CDR3 protein: CASSSDAGTDTQYF

D gene: TRBD1
V gene: TRBV7-9
J gene: TRBJ1-2
clone size: NA
CDR3 DNA: TGTGCCAGCAGCCGGGACAGGGGGTTTCAAGGCTACACCTTC
CDR3 protein: CASSRDRGFQGYTF

D gene: TRBD2
V gene: TRBV7-2
J gene: TRBJ2-5
clone size: once
CDR3 DNA: TGTGCCAGCAGCAGAGCGGGGGTGGGGGAGACCCAGTACTTC
CDR3 protein: CASSRAGVGETQYF

D gene: TRBD1
V gene: TRBV20-1
J gene: TRBJ1-6
clone size: NA
CDR3 DNA: TGCAGTGGTACAGGGGGCGCGAATAATTCACCCCTCCACTTT
CDR3 protein: CSGTGGANNSPLHF

D gene: TRBD2
V gene: TRBV3-1
J gene: TRBJ2-7
clone size: once
CDR3 DNA: TGTGCCAGCAGCCAAGGGCAGTACGCGGGGGGCTACGAGCAGTACTTC
CDR3 protein: CASSQGQYAGGYEQYF

D gene: NA
V gene: TRBV5-1
J gene: TRBJ2-1
clone size: NA
CDR3 DNA: TGCGCCAGCAGCGTTACACCTGACAATGAGCAGTTCTTC
CDR3 protein: CASSVTPDNEQFF

D gene: NA
V gene: TRBV7-9
J gene: TRBJ2-7
clone size: many
CDR3 DNA: TGTGCCAGCAGCCGAGAGGGCTACGAGCAGTACTTC
CDR3 protein: CASSREGYEQYF

D gene: NA
V gene: TRBV15
J gene: TRBJ1-2
clone size: NA
CDR3 DNA: TGTGCCACCAGCAGAGATTCCCACAGGGACGGCTACACCTTC
CDR3 protein: CATSRDSHRDGYTF

D gene: NA
V gene: TRBV5-1
J gene: TRBJ2-6
clone size: NA
CDR3 DNA: TGCGCCAGCAGCCCGGTAGAGCCTGGGGCCAACGTCCTGACTTTC
CDR3 protein: CASSPVEPGANVLTF